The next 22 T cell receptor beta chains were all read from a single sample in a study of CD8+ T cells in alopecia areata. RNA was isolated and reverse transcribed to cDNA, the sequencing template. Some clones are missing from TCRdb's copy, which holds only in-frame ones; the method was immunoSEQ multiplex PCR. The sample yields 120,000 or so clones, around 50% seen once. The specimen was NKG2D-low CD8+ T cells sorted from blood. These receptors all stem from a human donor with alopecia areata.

CDR3 sequence (DNA): TGCAGCGTTGACCCGCGGGGGGCGAACACCGGGGAGCTGTTTTTT. Its translation: CSVDPRGANTGELFF. This chain uses TRBV29-1 with TRBJ2-2; 8 bases are shared with TRBD2. The germline gives CDR1 SQVTM, CDR2 ANQGSEA. The CDR3 runs to 15 residues. Germline trimming cut 3 bases from V and 0 bases from J; bases unmatched to any gene: 3.

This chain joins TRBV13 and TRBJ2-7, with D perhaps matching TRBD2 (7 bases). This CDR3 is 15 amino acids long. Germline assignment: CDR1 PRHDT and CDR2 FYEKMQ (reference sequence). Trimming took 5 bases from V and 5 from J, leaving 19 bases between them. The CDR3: CASSTVRGGHHEQYF. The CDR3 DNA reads TGTGCCAGCAGCACCGTGAGGGGGGGCCACCACGAGCAGTACTTC.

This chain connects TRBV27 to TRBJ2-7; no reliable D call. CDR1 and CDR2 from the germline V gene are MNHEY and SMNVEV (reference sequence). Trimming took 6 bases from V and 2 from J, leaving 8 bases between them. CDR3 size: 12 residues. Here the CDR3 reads CASRASPYEQYF. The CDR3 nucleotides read TGTGCCAGCAGAGCTTCCCCCTACGAGCAGTACTTC.

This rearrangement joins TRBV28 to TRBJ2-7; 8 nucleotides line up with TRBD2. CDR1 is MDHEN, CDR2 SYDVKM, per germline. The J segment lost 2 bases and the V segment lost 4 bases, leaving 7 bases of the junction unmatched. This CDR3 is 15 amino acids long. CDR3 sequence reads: CASSSPGTSPYEQYF. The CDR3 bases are TGTGCCAGCAGTTCCCCCGGGACTAGTCCCTACGAGCAGTACTTC.

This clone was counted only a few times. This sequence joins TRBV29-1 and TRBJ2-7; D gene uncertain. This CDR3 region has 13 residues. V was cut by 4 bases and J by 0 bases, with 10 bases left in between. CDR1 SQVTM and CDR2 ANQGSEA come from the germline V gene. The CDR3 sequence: CSVGKDRSYEQYF. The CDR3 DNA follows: TGCAGCGTTGGAAAGGACCGCTCCTACGAGCAGTACTTC.

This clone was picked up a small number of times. In nucleotides, the CDR3 is TGCAGCGAGACAGGTCCCACTGAAGCTTTCTTT. It specifies CSETGPTEAFF. The chain links TRBV29-1 to TRBJ1-1, with D maybe TRBD1 (6 bases). This CDR3 has 11 amino acids. The germline V gene has CDR1 SQVTM and CDR2 ANQGSEA. Trimming took 7 bases from V and 4 from J, leaving 10 bases between them.

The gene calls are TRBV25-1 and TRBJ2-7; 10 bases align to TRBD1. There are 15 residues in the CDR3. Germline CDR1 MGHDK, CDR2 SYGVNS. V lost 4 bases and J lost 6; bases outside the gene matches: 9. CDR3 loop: CASSVLPGQGSEQYF. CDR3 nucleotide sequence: TGTGCCAGCAGTGTCCTCCCGGGACAGGGGTCCGAGCAGTACTTC.

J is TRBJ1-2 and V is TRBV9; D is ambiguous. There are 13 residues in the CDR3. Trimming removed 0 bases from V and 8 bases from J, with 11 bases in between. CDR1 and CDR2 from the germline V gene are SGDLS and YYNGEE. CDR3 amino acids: CASSVATAGGYTF. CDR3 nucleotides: TGTGCCAGCAGCGTAGCGACCGCCGGGGGCTACACCTTC.

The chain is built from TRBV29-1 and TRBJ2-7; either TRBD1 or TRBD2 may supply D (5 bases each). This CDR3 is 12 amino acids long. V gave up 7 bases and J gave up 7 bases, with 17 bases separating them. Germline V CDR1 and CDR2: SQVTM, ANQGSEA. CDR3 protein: CSAAGTQLEQYF. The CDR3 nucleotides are TGCAGCGCTGCCGGGACCCAGCTTGAGCAGTACTTC.

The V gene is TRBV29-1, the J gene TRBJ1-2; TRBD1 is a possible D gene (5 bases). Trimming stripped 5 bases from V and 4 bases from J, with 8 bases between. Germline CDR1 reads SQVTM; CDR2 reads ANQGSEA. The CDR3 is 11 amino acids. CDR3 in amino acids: CSVRDGYGYTF. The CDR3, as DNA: TGCAGCGTTCGGGACGGCTATGGCTACACCTTC.

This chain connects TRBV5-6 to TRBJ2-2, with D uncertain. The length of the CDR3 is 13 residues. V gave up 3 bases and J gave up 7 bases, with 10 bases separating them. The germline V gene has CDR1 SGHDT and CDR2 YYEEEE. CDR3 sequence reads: CASSSSLGGELFF. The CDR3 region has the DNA TGTGCCAGCAGCTCCTCTTTGGGCGGGGAGCTGTTTTTT.

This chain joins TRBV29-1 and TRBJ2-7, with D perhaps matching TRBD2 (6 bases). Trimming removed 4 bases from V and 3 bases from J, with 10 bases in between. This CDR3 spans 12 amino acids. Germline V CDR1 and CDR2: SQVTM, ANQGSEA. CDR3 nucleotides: TGCAGCGTTGTCGTGGGGGGCTACGAGCAGTACTTC. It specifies CSVVVGGYEQYF.

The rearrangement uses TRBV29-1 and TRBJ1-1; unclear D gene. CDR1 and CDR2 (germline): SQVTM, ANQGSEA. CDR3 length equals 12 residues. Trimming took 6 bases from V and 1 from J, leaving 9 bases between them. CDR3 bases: TGCAGCGTCTTGATGGAGAACACTGAAGCTTTCTTT. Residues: CSVLMENTEAFF.

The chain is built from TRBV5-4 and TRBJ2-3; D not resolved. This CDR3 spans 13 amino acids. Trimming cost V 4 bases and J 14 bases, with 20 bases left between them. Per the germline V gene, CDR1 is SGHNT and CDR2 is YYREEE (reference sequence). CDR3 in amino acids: CASSQEVVPMRYF. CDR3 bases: TGTGCCAGCAGCCAAGAGGTAGTCCCAATGAGGTATTTT.

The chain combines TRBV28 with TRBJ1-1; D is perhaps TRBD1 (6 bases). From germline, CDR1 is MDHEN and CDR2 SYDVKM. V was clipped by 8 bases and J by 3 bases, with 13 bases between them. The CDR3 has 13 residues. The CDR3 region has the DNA TGTGCCAGCGGTCTGACAGGCGACACTGAAGCTTTCTTT. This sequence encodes CASGLTGDTEAFF.

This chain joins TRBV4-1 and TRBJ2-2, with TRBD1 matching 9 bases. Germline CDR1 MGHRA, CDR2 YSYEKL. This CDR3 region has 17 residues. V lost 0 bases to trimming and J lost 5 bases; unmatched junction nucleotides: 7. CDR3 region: CASSQDRSGQGTGELFF. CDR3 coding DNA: TGCGCCAGCAGCCAAGATCGGTCGGGACAGGGTACCGGGGAGCTGTTTTTT.

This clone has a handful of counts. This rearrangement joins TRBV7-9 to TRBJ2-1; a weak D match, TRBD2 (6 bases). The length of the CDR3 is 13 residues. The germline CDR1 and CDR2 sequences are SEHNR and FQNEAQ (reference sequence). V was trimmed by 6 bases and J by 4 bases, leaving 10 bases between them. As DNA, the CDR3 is TGTGCCAGCAGTGTAGCGGAATACAATGAGCAGTTCTTC. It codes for CASSVAEYNEQFF.

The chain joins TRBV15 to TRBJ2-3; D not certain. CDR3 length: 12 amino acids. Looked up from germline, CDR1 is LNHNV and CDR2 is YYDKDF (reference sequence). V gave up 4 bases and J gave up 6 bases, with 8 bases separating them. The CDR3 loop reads CATSTALDTQYF. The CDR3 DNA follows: TGTGCCACCAGCACGGCTCTCGATACGCAGTATTTT.

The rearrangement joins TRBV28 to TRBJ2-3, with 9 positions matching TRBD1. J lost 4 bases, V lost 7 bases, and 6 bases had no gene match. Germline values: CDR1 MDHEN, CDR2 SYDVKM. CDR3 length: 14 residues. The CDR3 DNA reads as TGTGCCAGCACCTCGACAGGGGGGCCAGATACGCAGTATTTT. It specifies CASTSTGGPDTQYF.

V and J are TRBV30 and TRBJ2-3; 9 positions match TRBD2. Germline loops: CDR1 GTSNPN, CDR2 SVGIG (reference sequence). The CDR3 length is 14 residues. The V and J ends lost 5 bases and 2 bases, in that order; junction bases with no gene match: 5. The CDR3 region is CAWEPSGATDTQYF. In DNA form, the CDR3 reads TGTGCCTGGGAACCTAGCGGGGCCACAGATACGCAGTATTTT.

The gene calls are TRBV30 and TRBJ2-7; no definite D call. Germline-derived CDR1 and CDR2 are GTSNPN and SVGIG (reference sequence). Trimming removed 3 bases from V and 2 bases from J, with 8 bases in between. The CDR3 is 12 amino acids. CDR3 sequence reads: CAWRGNAYEQYF. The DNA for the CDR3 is TGTGCCTGGAGGGGGAATGCCTACGAGCAGTACTTC.

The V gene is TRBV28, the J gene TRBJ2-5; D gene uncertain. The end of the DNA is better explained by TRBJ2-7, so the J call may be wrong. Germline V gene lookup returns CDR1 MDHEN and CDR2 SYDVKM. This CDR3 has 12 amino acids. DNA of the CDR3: TGTGCCAGCAGTTCCCCTGGGGACGAGCAGTACTTC. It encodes CASSSPGDEQYF.